Listed here are 32 T cell receptor beta chains from one sample, sequenced in a study of read filtering for tumor transcriptome and immune sequencing. This library used roughly 400 ng RNA and molecular barcoded adaptors spanning alpha/delta and beta/gamma chains. TCRdb recomputed calls from the reads with MiXCR, one row per CDR3 protein. This table holds 40,000 to 55,000 distinct CDR3 sequences, around 19% found once. The sample was a population of CD138-negative cells sorted from bone marrow. All receptors derive from a donor over 35 with multiple myeloma.

This clonotype was counted at least ten times. The V call is TRBV7-2, the J call TRBJ2-5; D ambiguous. Trimming stripped 1 base from V and 3 bases from J, with 9 bases between. The germline V gene has CDR1 SGHTA and CDR2 FQGNSA. This CDR3 contains 14 residues. CDR3 in amino acids: CASSLEGAEETQYF. In DNA, the CDR3 is TGTGCCAGCAGCTTAGAGGGCGCCGAAGAGACCCAGTACTTC.

This clonotype was recorded at least ten times. This sequence joins TRBV12-3 or TRBV12-4 and TRBJ2-3; D is ambiguous. Deletions cut 7 bases from V and 4 bases from J, with 15 bases between. This CDR3 has 14 amino acids. CDR3: CASNYLTASDTQYF. CDR3 DNA sequence: TGTGCCAGCAATTACTTGACCGCCTCAGATACGCAGTATTTT.

This clonotype has a count of ten or more. The chain uses TRBV2 and TRBJ2-3, with D possibly matching TRBD2 (5 bases). The CDR3 contains 14 residues. The germline CDR1 and CDR2 sequences are SNHLY and FYNNEI. V dropped 7 bases and J dropped 6 bases, with 17 bases sitting between them. CDR3 sequence reads: CASTQHPPGDTQYF. The CDR3 nucleotides read TGTGCCAGCACTCAACATCCCCCGGGGGATACGCAGTATTTT. Drawing the rest from reference TRBV2 and TRBJ2-3, the complete variable domain is EPEVTQTPSHQVTQMGQEVILRCVPISNHLYFYWYRQILGQKVEFLVSFYNNEISEKSEIFDDQFSVERPDGSNFTLKIRSTKLEDSAMYFCASTQHPPGDTQYFGPGTRLTVL.

Turning to this clonotype: A much larger clone differs from this one at a single base, so this may be a read error. The gene calls are TRBV20-1 and TRBJ2-1, with 8 positions matching TRBD2. The CDR3 length is 13 residues. Germline-derived CDR1 and CDR2 are DFQATT and SNEGSKA (reference sequence). The CDR3 DNA sequence: TGCAGCATCATAACTAGCGGTTACAATGAGCAGCTCTTC. It translates to CSIITSGYNEQLF.

Turning to this clonotype: A read error may explain this, as a much larger clone is one base away. The chain uses TRBV19 and TRBJ2-3, with D uncertain. The CDR3 has 14 amino acids. Per the germline V gene, CDR1 is LNHDA and CDR2 is SQIVND (reference sequence). CDR3 nucleotides: TGTACCAGTAGTATCTACACCTTCACAGATACGCAGTATTTT. Its protein is CTSSIYTFTDTQYF.

Note on this clonotype: Possible read error: a much larger clone is one base away. The CDR3 carries no conserved terminal phenylalanine or tryptophan, so it likely arises from a read error. The chain joins TRBV3-1 to TRBJ2-3, with D possibly being TRBD2 (6 bases). The CDR3 has 12 residues. With 8 bases removed from V and 5 bases from J, the gap between germline ends came to 11 bases. Per the germline V gene, CDR1 is LGHDT and CDR2 is YNNKEL (reference sequence). As DNA, the CDR3 is TGTGCCAGCCGTGGGGGAGGAGATACGCAGTATTCT. Translating it yields CASRGGGDTQYS.

Worth noting for this clonotype: This may be a read error, as it is one base from a much larger clone. This chain uses TRBV12-3 or TRBV12-4 with TRBJ1-1; TRBD1 might be the D (5 bases). This CDR3 contains 13 residues. The CDR3 protein is CASSLAGSTEAPF. As DNA, the CDR3 is TGTGCCAGCAGCCTGGCAGGGTCGACTGAAGCTCCCTTT.

This clonotype was found many times. The rearrangement uses TRBV12-3 or TRBV12-4 and TRBJ2-3; 9 bases are a match to TRBD1. The CDR3 contains 14 residues. Losses at the gene ends were 7 bases for V and 6 bases for J; bases not matched to a gene: 8. CDR3 protein: CASKPGQGGDTQYF. CDR3 bases: TGTGCCAGCAAACCGGGACAGGGAGGGGATACGCAGTATTTT.

This clonotype was observed many times. The rearrangement uses TRBV14 and TRBJ2-1; TRBD2 might be the D (5 bases). Per the germline V gene, CDR1 is SGHDN and CDR2 is FVKESK. Trimming stripped 3 bases from V and 2 bases from J, with 11 bases between. The CDR3 totals 15 residues. Here the CDR3 reads CASSQRSGTYNEQFF. The CDR3 coding sequence is TGTGCCAGCAGCCAGAGATCGGGAACCTACAATGAGCAGTTCTTC.

This clonotype was recorded many times. The chain links TRBV29-1 to TRBJ2-1, with TRBD2 matching 7 bases. The CDR3 is 16 amino acids. The germline gives CDR1 SQVTM, CDR2 ANQGSEA. After removal of 1 base from V and 0 bases from J, the junction contained 6 bases not matched to a gene. Here the CDR3 reads CSVEGGSGHSYNEQFF. CDR3 sequence (DNA): TGCAGCGTTGAAGGGGGTAGCGGGCACTCCTACAATGAGCAGTTCTTC.

At least ten counts were recorded for this clonotype. This rearrangement joins TRBV5-1 to TRBJ2-5, with D possibly matching TRBD1 (5 bases). Germline-derived CDR1 and CDR2 are SGHRS and YFSETQ. The CDR3 consists of 14 residues. V was pared by 6 bases and J by 5 bases, with 17 bases between. In nucleotides, the CDR3 is TGCGCCAGCAACCTGCAGGGAACCCGGGAGACCCAGTACTTC. Translation: CASNLQGTRETQYF.

This clonotype was counted ten times or more. The V call is TRBV3-1, the J call TRBJ2-4; D is unresolved. The CDR3 spans 12 residues. Trimming left V 0 bases short and J 6 bases short, with 3 bases between. Per germline, CDR1 LGHDT and CDR2 YNNKEL (reference sequence). The CDR3 nucleotides read TGTGCCAGCAGCCAAGACATAAACATTCAGTACTTC. Its translation is CASSQDINIQYF.

Remarks on this clonotype: Being one base from a much bigger clone, this may be a read error. DNA of the CDR3: TGTGCCAGCAGCCGAGGACAGGGGGCTACGGCTACGCAGTATTTT. Protein: CASSRGQGATATQYF. The genes are TRBV4-2 and TRBJ2-3; 11 bases agree with TRBD1. The V segment lost 4 bases and the J segment 8 bases; nucleotides outside the gene matches: 8. The germline V gene encodes CDR1 LGHNA and CDR2 YNFKEQ. CDR3 length: 15 residues.

There are many counts of this clonotype. The chain joins TRBV7-3 to TRBJ2-3; D might be TRBD1 or TRBD2, each matching 6 bases. This CDR3 is 15 amino acids long. Between the trimmed V and J ends, which lost 5 bases and 2 bases, there was a span of 14 bases. Germline V lookup: CDR1 SGHTA, CDR2 FQGTGA. The CDR3 DNA reads TGTGCCAGCAGCCCCGGGGGCGGACACACAGATACGCAGTATTTT. Its translation: CASSPGGGHTDTQYF.

The sample holds many counts of this clonotype. The chain joins TRBV4-1 to TRBJ2-2, with 8 bases matching TRBD1. The germline CDR1 and CDR2 sequences are MGHRA and YSYEKL. The CDR3 runs 17 residues. Losses at the gene ends were 2 bases for V and 1 base for J; bases not matched to a gene: 6. The CDR3 DNA sequence: TGCGCCAGCAGCCAAACGACAGGGGTAGGGAACACCGGGGAGCTGTTTTTT. The encoded protein is CASSQTTGVGNTGELFF.

There are many counts of this clonotype. The chain uses TRBV3-1 and TRBJ2-2; D may correspond to TRBD1 or TRBD2 (5 bases each). The CDR3 has 15 residues. The germline V gene has CDR1 LGHDT and CDR2 YNNKEL (reference sequence). Trimming pared 3 bases from V and 8 bases from J, leaving 16 bases between. The CDR3 DNA reads as TGTGCCAGCAGCCAGACGGGGCTCCCTTTGGGGGAGCTGTTTTTT. It codes for CASSQTGLPLGELFF.

In this sample, this clonotype turned up a few times. Possible read error: a much larger clone is one base away. The V call is TRBV5-1, the J call TRBJ2-1; possibly TRBD1 or TRBD2 for D (5 bases each). Germline V lookup: CDR1 SGHRS, CDR2 YFSETQ. Trimming left V 2 bases short and J 9 bases short, with 15 bases between. This CDR3 has 14 amino acids. The DNA for the CDR3 is TGCGCCAGCAGCTTCAGGGCAGCGGCGAGTGAGCAGTTCTTC. Translation: CASSFRAAASEQFF.

This clonotype was seen ten or more times. This chain uses TRBV7-9 with TRBJ1-1; D is unclear. The CDR3 sequence is 13 residues long. Trimming removed 2 bases from V and 2 bases from J, with 6 bases in between. Germline V gene lookup returns CDR1 SEHNR and CDR2 FQNEAQ (reference sequence). The CDR3 is CASSLLANTEAFF. In DNA, the CDR3 is TGTGCCAGCAGCTTACTCGCTAACACTGAAGCTTTCTTT. Variable domain in full (rest from reference TRBV7-9 and TRBJ1-1): DTGVSQNPRHKITKRGQNVTFRCDPISEHNRLYWYRQTLGQGPEFLTYFQNEAQLEKSRLLSDRFSAERPKGSFSTLEIQRTEQGDSAMYLCASSLLANTEAFFGQGTRLTVV.

In this sample, this clonotype is medium-sized. The V gene is TRBV29-1, the J gene TRBJ2-1, with 7 positions matching TRBD1. The CDR3 consists of 15 residues. V was pared by 8 bases and J by 0 bases, with 10 bases of the junction left unmatched. Germline CDR1 reads SQVTM; CDR2 reads ANQGSEA. CDR3 protein: CSITQGTRSYNEQFF. The DNA of the CDR3 is TGCAGCATCACACAGGGGACGCGCTCCTACAATGAGCAGTTCTTC.

J is TRBJ2-7 and V is TRBV6-1; tentative D call: TRBD2 (5 bases). Germline CDR1 MNHNS, CDR2 SASEGT. Between the trimmed V and J ends, which lost 2 bases and 7 bases, there was a span of 27 bases. The length of the CDR3 is 18 residues. This CDR3 reads CASSESNCLTSATGEQYF. CDR3 sequence (DNA): TGTGCCAGCAGTGAATCGAACTGTCTAACTAGTGCCACCGGGGAGCAGTACTTC.

The rearrangement joins TRBV30 to TRBJ2-1; D ambiguous. V lost 2 bases to trimming and J lost 8 bases, with 10 bases between them. The CDR3 extends over 12 amino acids. Looked up from germline, CDR1 is GTSNPN and CDR2 is SVGIG (reference sequence). CDR3 sequence reads: CAWSPFGDEQFF. The CDR3 bases are TGTGCCTGGAGTCCTTTTGGCGATGAGCAGTTCTTC.

As to this clonotype: A much larger clone is a single base away; this may be a read error. The V call is TRBV6-2 or TRBV6-3, the J call TRBJ2-3, with TRBD1 matching over 11 bases. CDR1 is MNHEY and CDR2 is SVGEGT in the germline V gene. This CDR3 region has 15 residues. CDR3 amino acids: CASRRDRGTTGTQYF. CDR3 DNA: TGTGCCAGCAGAAGGGACAGGGGGACCACAGGTACGCAGTATTTT.

This clonotype came up many times. The chain carries TRBV12-5 and TRBJ1-1; D gene ambiguous. The CDR3 totals 13 residues. The V gene's germline CDR1 is LGHNT and CDR2 FRNRAP. Trimming stripped 4 bases from V and 3 bases from J, with 9 bases between. This CDR3 is CASGSTLDTEAFF. The CDR3 bases are TGTGCTAGTGGTTCAACCCTGGACACTGAAGCTTTCTTT.

This clonotype has just one count. The chain recombines TRBV28 with TRBJ2-1; no firm D call. Germline V CDR1 and CDR2: MDHEN, SYDVKM. V was clipped by 4 bases and J by 12 bases, with 13 bases between them. The CDR3 is made up of 12 amino acids. CDR3 in amino acids: CASSSPMRGQFF. The CDR3 bases are TGTGCCAGCAGTTCCCCGATGAGAGGGCAGTTCTTC. Variable domain in full (rest from reference TRBV28 and TRBJ2-1): DVKVTQSSRYLVKRTGEKVFLECVQDMDHENMFWYRQDPGLGLRLIYFSYDVKMKEKGDIPEGYSVSREKKERFSLILESASTNQTSMYLCASSSPMRGQFFGPGTRLTVL.

V gene TRBV5-1 combines with J gene TRBJ2-1; D ambiguous. The germline CDR1 and CDR2 sequences are SGHRS and YFSETQ. CDR3 length: 13 residues. Deletions cut 3 bases from V and 4 bases from J, with 8 bases between. The CDR3 bases are TGCGCCAGCAGCTGGGCATATTACAATGAGCAGTTCTTC. The encoded protein is CASSWAYYNEQFF.

This clonotype occurred many times. The chain has TRBV7-2 and TRBJ1-4, with D possibly being TRBD1 (5 bases). CDR3 length equals 14 residues. V lost 6 bases, J lost 3 bases, and 11 bases lay in between. Germline lookup yields CDR1 SGHTA and CDR2 FQGNSA. CDR3 sequence reads: CASSRAGANEKLFF. The CDR3 coding sequence is TGTGCCAGCAGTCGAGCGGGGGCTAATGAAAAACTGTTTTTT.

This clonotype ranks as medium-sized (0.01 to 0.1%). The chain carries TRBV14 and TRBJ2-1; D unclear. The CDR3 totals 15 residues. The germline V gene encodes CDR1 SGHDN and CDR2 FVKESK. V lost 4 bases and J lost 0, with 10 bases in between. The CDR3 loop is CASSLDLSSYNEQFF. CDR3 DNA: TGTGCCAGCAGCCTGGACCTAAGCTCCTACAATGAGCAGTTCTTC.

This clonotype was counted ten times or more. V usage is TRBV6-6 and J usage is TRBJ2-3; D is undetermined. The CDR3 covers 15 residues. The V gene lost 0 bases and the J gene lost 0 bases, with 7 bases spanning the gap. Germline loops: CDR1 MNHNY, CDR2 SVGAGI (reference sequence). The CDR3 protein is CASSYSRYSTDTQYF. CDR3 bases: TGTGCCAGCAGTTACTCCCGGTATAGCACAGATACGCAGTATTTT.

This clonotype was seen ten or more times. V and J are TRBV2 and TRBJ1-4; no definite D call. CDR3 size: 14 residues. V dropped 3 bases and J dropped 4 bases, with 9 bases sitting between them. Germline V lookup: CDR1 SNHLY, CDR2 FYNNEI. Here the CDR3 DNA reads TGTGCCAGCAGTGATCGGCCGTTTAATGAAAAACTGTTTTTT. This translates into CASSDRPFNEKLFF.

This clonotype is termed medium-sized. The rearrangement joins TRBV29-1 to TRBJ2-5; TRBD1 agrees at 9 bases. V lost 6 bases, J lost 4 bases, and 3 bases stayed unmatched. Germline CDR1 and CDR2: SQVTM and ANQGSEA. The CDR3 totals 12 residues. The chain's CDR3 is CSVGQGGETQYF. Here the CDR3 DNA reads TGCAGCGTGGGACAGGGAGGAGAGACCCAGTACTTC.

This clonotype has ten or more counts. CDR3 bases: TGTGCCAGCAGCCCAGGGCCTAGCTCCTACAATGAGCAGTTCTTC. Amino acid sequence: CASSPGPSSYNEQFF. The chain carries TRBV5-4 and TRBJ2-1, with D perhaps TRBD1 (5 bases). The CDR3 has 15 amino acids. Germline V gene lookup returns CDR1 SGHNT and CDR2 YYREEE (reference sequence). Trimming pared 4 bases from V and 0 bases from J, leaving 11 bases between.

This clonotype has ten or more counts. The rearrangement uses TRBV20-1 and TRBJ2-1, with 7 bases lining up with TRBD1. Germline CDR1 reads DFQATT; CDR2 reads SNEGSKA (reference sequence). The V segment lost 6 bases and the J segment 6 bases; nucleotides outside the gene matches: 11. The CDR3 runs 14 residues. The CDR3 spells CSAPGPGGSNEQFF. CDR3 DNA: TGCAGTGCGCCGGGCCCAGGGGGATCCAATGAGCAGTTCTTC.